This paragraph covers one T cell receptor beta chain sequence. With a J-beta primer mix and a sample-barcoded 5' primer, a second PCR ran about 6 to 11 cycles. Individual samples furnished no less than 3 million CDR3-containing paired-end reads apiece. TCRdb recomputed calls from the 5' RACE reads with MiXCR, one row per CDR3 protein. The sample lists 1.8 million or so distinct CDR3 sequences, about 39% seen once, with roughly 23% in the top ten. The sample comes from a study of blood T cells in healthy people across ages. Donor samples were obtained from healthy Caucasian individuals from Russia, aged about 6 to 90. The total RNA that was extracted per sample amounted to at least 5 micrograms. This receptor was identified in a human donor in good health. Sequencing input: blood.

The CDR3 DNA follows: TGTGCCAGCAGTGCCTTCGGAGGAGGTGAGCAGTTCTTC. This codes for CASSAFGGGEQFF. V gene TRBV25-1 combines with J gene TRBJ2-1; a weak D match, TRBD2 (5 bases). Trimming removed 4 bases at V and 9 bases at J, with 13 bases between. From germline, CDR1 is MGHDK and CDR2 SYGVNS. The CDR3 covers 13 residues.